The source of this TCR beta chain is a study of technical replicates of blood from several donors. Germline trimming cut 6 bases from V and 3 bases from J; bases unmatched to any gene: 2. The CDR3 is 14 residues long. Looked up from germline, CDR1 is SNHLY and CDR2 is FYNNEI. The protocol was immunoSEQ multiplex PCR, while the TCRdb copy is restricted to in-frame clones and leaves out a portion. The sample consists of 75,000 to 95,000 clones, about 95% of them appearing once. Sample: T cells isolated from PBMCs. The clonotype comes from a human donor in good health. This rearrangement joins TRBV2 to TRBJ1-5, with 10 bases matching TRBD1. The CDR3 coding sequence is TGTGCCAGCAGGACAGGGGGCAACAATCAGCCCCAGCATTTT. Translation gives CASRTGGNNQPQHF.